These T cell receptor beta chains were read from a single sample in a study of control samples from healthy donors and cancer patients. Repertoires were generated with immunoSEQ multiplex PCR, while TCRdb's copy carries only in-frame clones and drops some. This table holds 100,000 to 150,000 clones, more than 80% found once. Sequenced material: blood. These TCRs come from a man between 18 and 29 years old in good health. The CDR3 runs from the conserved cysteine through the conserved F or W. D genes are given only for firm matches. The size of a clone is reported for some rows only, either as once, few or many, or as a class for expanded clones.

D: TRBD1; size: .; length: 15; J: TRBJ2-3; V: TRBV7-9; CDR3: CASSRDRAGTDTQYF; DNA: TGTGCCAGCAGTCGTGACAGGGCGGGTACAGATACGCAGTATTTT
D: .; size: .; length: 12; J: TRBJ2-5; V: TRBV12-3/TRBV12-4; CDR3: CASSFSRETQYF; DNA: TGTGCCAGCAGTTTCTCCAGGGAGACCCAGTACTTC
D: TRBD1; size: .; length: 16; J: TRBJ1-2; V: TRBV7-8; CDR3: CASSPDRDPGFYGYTF; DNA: TGTGCCAGCAGTCCCGACAGGGACCCCGGATTCTATGGCTACACCTTC
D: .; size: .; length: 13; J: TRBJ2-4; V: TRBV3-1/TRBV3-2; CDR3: CASSRAGEGIQYF; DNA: TGTGCCAGCAGCCGTGCCGGGGAAGGCATTCAGTACTTC
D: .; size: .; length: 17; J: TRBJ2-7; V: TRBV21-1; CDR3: CASSRRTSGGGQYEQYF; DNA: TGTGCCAGCAGCAGGCGGACTAGCGGGGGGGGGCAGTACGAGCAGTACTTC
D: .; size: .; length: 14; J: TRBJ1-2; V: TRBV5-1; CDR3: CASSSVQGNYGYTF; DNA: TGCGCCAGCAGCTCCGTACAGGGCAACTATGGCTACACCTTC
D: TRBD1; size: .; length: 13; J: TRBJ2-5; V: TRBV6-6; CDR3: CASISGGRETQYF; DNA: TGTGCCAGCATTTCAGGGGGCCGGGAGACCCAGTACTTC
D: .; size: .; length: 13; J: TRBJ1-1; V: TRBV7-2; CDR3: CASSSRISSEAFF; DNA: TGTGCCAGCAGCTCAAGGATATCTAGTGAAGCTTTCTTT
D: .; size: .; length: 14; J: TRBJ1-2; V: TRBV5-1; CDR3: CASSLGDRAYGYTF; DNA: TGCGCCAGCAGCTTGGGGGACCGGGCCTATGGCTACACCTTC
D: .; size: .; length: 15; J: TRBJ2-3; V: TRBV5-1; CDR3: CASSLVGGGTDTQYF; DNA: TGCGCCAGCAGCTTGGTCGGGGGCGGGACAGATACGCAGTATTTT
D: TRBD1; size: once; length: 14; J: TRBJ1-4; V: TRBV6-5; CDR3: CASRLTGGYEKLFF; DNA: TGTGCCAGCAGACTTACAGGGGGCTATGAAAAACTGTTTTTT
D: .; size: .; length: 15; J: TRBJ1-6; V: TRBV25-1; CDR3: CASSEPGTGNSPLHF; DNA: TGTGCCAGCAGTGAACCCGGGACGGGTAATTCACCCCTCCACTTT
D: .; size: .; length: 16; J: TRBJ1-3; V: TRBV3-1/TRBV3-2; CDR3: CASSQDPGVAGNTIYF; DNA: TGTGCCAGCAGCCAAGATCCGGGGGTGGCTGGAAACACCATATATTTT
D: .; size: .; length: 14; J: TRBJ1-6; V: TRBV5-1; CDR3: CASSLGEGNSPLHF; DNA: TGCGCCAGCAGCCTCGGGGAGGGAAATTCACCCCTCCACTTT
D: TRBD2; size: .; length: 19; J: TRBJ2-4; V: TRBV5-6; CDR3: CASSLVSGRAGSAKNIQYF; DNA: TGTGCCAGCAGCTTGGTCAGCGGGAGGGCCGGATCTGCCAAAAACATTCAGTACTTC
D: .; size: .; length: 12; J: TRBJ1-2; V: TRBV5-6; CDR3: CASSLGGPKASF; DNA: TGTGCCAGCAGCTTGGGGGGTCCCAAAGCCTCCTTC
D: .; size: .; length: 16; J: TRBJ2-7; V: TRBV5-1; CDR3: CASSSGGVQGAREQYF; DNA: TGCGCCAGCAGCTCGGGGGGGGTACAGGGGGCCAGGGAGCAGTACTTC
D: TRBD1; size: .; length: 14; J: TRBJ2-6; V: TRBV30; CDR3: CAWGTGAGANVLTF; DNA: TGTGCCTGGGGGACAGGGGCCGGGGCCAACGTCCTGACTTTC
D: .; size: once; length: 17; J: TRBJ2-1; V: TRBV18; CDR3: CASSPPVPTPLENEQFF; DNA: TGTGCCAGCTCACCACCGGTCCCGACCCCCCTCGAGAATGAGCAGTTCTTC
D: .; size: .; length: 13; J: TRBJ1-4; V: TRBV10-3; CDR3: CATRSGIGEKLFF; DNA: TGTGCCACCCGGTCAGGGATCGGGGAAAAACTGTTTTTT
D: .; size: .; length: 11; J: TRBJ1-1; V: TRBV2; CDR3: CANEGGTEAFF; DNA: TGTGCCAACGAAGGGGGTACTGAAGCTTTCTTT
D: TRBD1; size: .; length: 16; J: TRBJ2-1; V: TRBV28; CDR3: CASSLSPGGSYNEQFF; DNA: TGTGCCAGCAGTTTATCCCCAGGGGGCTCCTACAATGAGCAGTTCTTC
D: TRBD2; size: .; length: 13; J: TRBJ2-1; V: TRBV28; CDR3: CATTASGRDMQFF; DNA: TGTGCCACTACGGCTAGCGGGAGGGACATGCAGTTCTTC
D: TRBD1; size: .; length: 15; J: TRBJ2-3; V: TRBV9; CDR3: CASSVGDRDADTQYF; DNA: TGTGCCAGCAGCGTAGGGGACAGGGACGCAGATACGCAGTATTTT
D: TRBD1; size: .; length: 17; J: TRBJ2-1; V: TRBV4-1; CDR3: CASSPYPVDRGGNEQFF; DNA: TGCGCCAGCAGCCCTTACCCAGTCGACAGGGGTGGTAATGAGCAGTTCTTC
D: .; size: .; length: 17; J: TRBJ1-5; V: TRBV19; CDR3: CASSIDPDGRWNQPQHF; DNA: TGTGCCAGTAGTATAGATCCAGACGGGCGCTGGAATCAGCCCCAGCATTTT